A single sample is the source of the 22 T cell receptor beta chains below, sequenced in a study of radiation and T cells in renal cell carcinoma. Method: immunoSEQ multiplex PCR; TCRdb's copy keeps in-frame clones and lacks some. The sample shows roughly 82,000 clones, around 89% of them seen only once. Time point given: blood 4 weeks post-SBRT, at nephrectomy. The treatment is: 15 Gy SBRT to primary tumor, nephrectomy 4 weeks later. The material sequenced was blood, taken from a patient whose treatment included radiotherapy and nephrectomy. The receptor set was obtained from a woman between 65 and 79 years old with renal cell carcinoma.

The V and J genes are TRBV12-2 and TRBJ1-2; the listed D gene, TRBD1, was not tested against the DNA. TRBV12-2 is labeled a pseudogene. CDR3 length: 16 amino acids. The CDR3 loop is CASRLEGRGQRYGYTF. The CDR3, as DNA: TGTGCAAGTCGCTTAGAGGGTAGGGGACAGAGATATGGCTACACCTTC.

The chain joins TRBV6-1 to TRBJ2-3; 7 positions match TRBD2. V shed 8 bases and J 0 bases; nucleotides not matched to a gene: 2. The CDR3 totals 13 residues. CDR1 and CDR2 (germline): MNHNS, SASEGT. In nucleotides, the CDR3 is TGTGCCAGCGATAGCGGGAGCACAGATACGCAGTATTTT. This translates into CASDSGSTDTQYF.

V and J are TRBV7-2 and TRBJ2-2; unclear D gene. V lost 2 bases and J lost 8, with 9 bases in between. There are 13 residues in the CDR3. CDR1 and CDR2 from the germline V gene are SGHTA and FQGNSA. In DNA form, the CDR3 reads TGTGCCAGCAGCTTATCCCTTTTGGGGGAGCTGTTTTTT. It is translated as CASSLSLLGELFF.

The V call is TRBV6-5, the J call TRBJ1-6; perhaps TRBD1 as D (6 bases). V dropped 5 bases and J dropped 3 bases, with 11 bases sitting between them. CDR1 and CDR2 from the germline V gene are MNHEY and SVGAGI. The CDR3 runs to 15 residues. In DNA, the CDR3 is TGTGCCAGCAGTCTAAAGACAGGCTATAATTCACCCCTCCACTTT. The encoded protein is CASSLKTGYNSPLHF.

This clone has a handful of counts. The rearrangement uses TRBV7-3 and TRBJ1-1; D is unresolved. Germline-derived CDR1 and CDR2 are SGHTA and FQGTGA. Trimming left V 3 bases short and J 2 bases short, with 7 bases between. CDR3 length: 13 residues. Here the CDR3 DNA reads TGTGCCAGCAGCTTGGACCGAAACACTGAAGCTTTCTTT. Protein product: CASSLDRNTEAFF.

The rearrangement uses TRBV27 and TRBJ1-2; D is uncertain. The germline CDR1 and CDR2 sequences are MNHEY and SMNVEV (reference sequence). The CDR3 is 12 residues long. Trimming stripped 3 bases from V and 7 bases from J, with 9 bases between. The CDR3 region is CASSFSGGGYTF. CDR3 coding DNA: TGTGCCAGCAGTTTCTCGGGAGGTGGCTACACCTTC.

V usage is TRBV30 and J usage is TRBJ2-7, with D perhaps matching TRBD2 (5 bases). Germline V lookup: CDR1 GTSNPN, CDR2 SVGIG (reference sequence). V shed 3 bases and J shed 3 bases, with 9 bases lying between them. The CDR3 contains 12 residues. The CDR3 sequence is CAWRSEGYEQYF. CDR3 coding DNA: TGTGCCTGGAGGTCAGAGGGCTACGAGCAGTACTTC.

This chain links TRBV10-3 with TRBJ1-6; D not certain. V was trimmed by 3 bases and J by 6 bases, leaving 12 bases between them. The CDR3 covers 15 residues. The germline gives CDR1 ENHRY, CDR2 SYGVKD. The CDR3 spells CAISEDRRGNSPLHF. The CDR3 DNA reads as TGTGCCATCAGTGAAGACCGTCGGGGTAATTCACCCCTCCACTTT.

The chain couples TRBV9 to TRBJ2-2; TRBD2 aligns across 8 bases. Trimming took 0 bases from V and 6 from J; bases not matched to a gene: 7. In germline, CDR1 is SGDLS, CDR2 YYNGEE. The CDR3 is made up of 16 amino acids. DNA for the CDR3: TGTGCCAGCAGCGTAGTGGGGACTAGAAACGCCGGGGAGCTGTTTTTT. This encodes CASSVVGTRNAGELFF.

The CDR3 sequence: CASSLGTLETYTEAFF. DNA of the CDR3: TGCGCCAGCAGCTTGGGGACCCTAGAAACGTACACTGAAGCTTTCTTT. The gene calls are TRBV5-1 and TRBJ1-1; unclear D gene. V shed 0 bases and J shed 3 bases, with 15 bases lying between them. The CDR3 sequence is 16 residues long. Per the germline V gene, CDR1 is SGHRS and CDR2 is YFSETQ. Supplemented by reference TRBV5-1 and TRBJ1-1, the full variable domain reads KAGVTQTPRYLIKTRGQQVTLSCSPISGHRSVSWYQQTPGQGLQFLFEYFSETQRNKGNFPGRFSGRQFSNSRSEMNVSTLELGDSALYLCASSLGTLETYTEAFFGQGTRLTVV.

This clone was seen a handful of times. This chain uses TRBV2 with TRBJ1-5; D unclear. V was shortened by 6 bases and J by 6 bases, with 9 bases between the two germline ends. Germline V gene lookup returns CDR1 SNHLY and CDR2 FYNNEI. This CDR3 is built from 12 residues. CDR3: CASSSLGQPQHF. The CDR3 region has the DNA TGTGCCAGCAGCTCCCTAGGTCAGCCCCAGCATTTT.

This clone came up once. The chain employs TRBV11-3 and TRBJ2-2; D remains unclear. The germline gives CDR1 SGHNT, CDR2 YENEEA. The CDR3 spans 14 residues. V lost 1 base to trimming and J lost 2 bases, with 5 bases between them. CDR3 DNA sequence: TGTGCCAGCAGCTTAGGGAGAAACACCGGGGAGCTGTTTTTT. It specifies CASSLGRNTGELFF.

The genes are TRBV7-8 and TRBJ2-2; no clear D. V lost 1 base and J lost 5, with 5 bases in between. The CDR3 totals 13 residues. Germline lookup yields CDR1 SGHVS and CDR2 FQNEAQ. CDR3 in amino acids: CASSLVRTGELFF. In nucleotides, the CDR3 is TGTGCCAGCAGCTTAGTCCGGACCGGGGAGCTGTTTTTT.

The genes are TRBV15 and TRBJ1-1; D ambiguous. CDR1 and CDR2 (germline): LNHNV, YYDKDF (reference sequence). The CDR3 sequence is 15 residues long. Deletions cut 1 base from V and 4 bases from J, with 13 bases between. The CDR3 is CATSRAGGGSTEAFF. The CDR3 coding sequence is TGTGCCACCAGCAGAGCAGGTGGCGGGAGCACTGAAGCTTTCTTT.

The gene calls are TRBV2 and TRBJ1-2, with D tentatively TRBD1 (6 bases). Looked up from germline, CDR1 is SNHLY and CDR2 is FYNNEI. Trimming removed 2 bases from V and 7 bases from J, with 20 bases in between. This CDR3 region has 16 residues. In nucleotides, the CDR3 is TGTGCCAGCAGTGAAATGGGGGCAGGGAGGTTTATTGGCTACACCTTC. Translating gives CASSEMGAGRFIGYTF.

The gene calls are TRBV30 and TRBJ1-2; 7 positions agree with TRBD1. CDR3 length: 12 residues. CDR1 and CDR2 from the germline V gene are GTSNPN and SVGIG (reference sequence). Trimming cost V 1 base and J 7 bases; bases outside gene matches: 3. This CDR3 reads CAWSGQGSGYTF. CDR3 in DNA: TGTGCCTGGAGTGGACAGGGAAGTGGCTACACCTTC.

The rearrangement links TRBV25-1 to TRBJ2-6, with D hard to call. Germline-derived CDR1 and CDR2 are MGHDK and SYGVNS. V was clipped by 4 bases and J by 1 base, with 11 bases between them. The CDR3 has 16 residues. The CDR3 reads CASSGSPGSGANVLTF. The CDR3 bases are TGTGCCAGCAGTGGATCTCCCGGTTCTGGGGCCAACGTCCTGACTTTC.

The chain has TRBV11-3 and TRBJ2-7; TRBD1 matches at 10 bases. Germline V gene data show CDR1 as SGHNT and CDR2 as YENEEA. Unmatched junction bases numbered 11, after V lost 4 bases and J lost 2 bases. The CDR3 extends over 17 amino acids. The CDR3 nucleotides are TGTGCCAGCAGCTCCTCAACCCTCGGACAGGGGGCCTACGAGCAGTACTTC. Amino acids: CASSSSTLGQGAYEQYF.

This clone was picked up one time. The genes are TRBV30 and TRBJ1-5; 11 nucleotides agree with TRBD1. The trim removed 2 bases at V and 6 bases at J, leaving 6 bases unmatched. The CDR3 consists of 15 residues. Germline lookup yields CDR1 GTSNPN and CDR2 SVGIG (reference sequence). Here the CDR3 DNA reads TGTGCCTGGAGTCCCATGGGACAGGGGGTTCAGCCCCAGCATTTT. It specifies CAWSPMGQGVQPQHF.

This clone was picked up one time. This chain joins TRBV7-9 and TRBJ1-3; D perhaps matches TRBD1 (6 bases). Trimming took off 3 bases at V and 4 bases at J, with 13 bases between the two ends. The CDR3 has 15 amino acids. Germline loops: CDR1 SEHNR, CDR2 FQNEAQ (reference sequence). CDR3 sequence reads: CASSFRGGTGNTIYF. The DNA of the CDR3 is TGTGCCAGCAGCTTTAGGGGGGGAACCGGAAACACCATATATTTT.

The J gene is TRBJ2-5, the V gene TRBV5-6, with 9 bases identical to TRBD1. The end of the DNA aligns better with TRBJ2-7, so the J call may be wrong. From germline, CDR1 is SGHDT and CDR2 YYEEEE. The CDR3 runs to 14 residues. The CDR3 sequence: CASSLTGQGYEQYF. Written as DNA, the CDR3 is TGTGCCAGCAGCTTGACGGGACAGGGCTACGAGCAGTACTTC.

V and J are TRBV9 and TRBJ2-3; 7 nucleotides match TRBD1. The V segment lost 3 bases and the J segment 3 bases; nucleotides outside the gene matches: 13. The CDR3 consists of 17 residues. Germline values: CDR1 SGDLS, CDR2 YYNGEE. The CDR3 region is CASSGGPTGTATDTQYF. CDR3 in DNA: TGTGCCAGCAGCGGAGGGCCCACCGGGACAGCGACAGATACGCAGTATTTT.